Sequencing of this T cell receptor beta chain was carried out in a study of CD4+ T cells in melanoma. Trimming removed 4 bases at V and 2 bases at J, with 9 bases between. The CDR3 runs 14 residues. The germline V gene encodes CDR1 MNHEY and CDR2 SMNVEV (reference sequence). Findings of the study overall: CD8+ T cell, macrophage and B cell function reportedly correlated with neoantigen-specific CD4+ T cells. Reportedly, melanoma neoantigen-specific CD4+ T cells showed varied differentiation states.

Notes on this clone: Its specificity is unknown.

Clones were read by immunoSEQ multiplex PCR, and TCRdb kept only the in-frame ones, dropping some. The sample consists of about 55,000 clones, nearly 70% of them appearing once. The source material was tumor tissue. This receptor was obtained from a human donor with melanoma. The rearrangement joins TRBV27 to TRBJ2-1, with a tentative D call TRBD1 (6 bases). CDR3 sequence (DNA): TGTGCCAGCAGTTCGGACAGCCCCTACAATGAGCAGTTCTTC. Protein sequence: CASSSDSPYNEQFF.